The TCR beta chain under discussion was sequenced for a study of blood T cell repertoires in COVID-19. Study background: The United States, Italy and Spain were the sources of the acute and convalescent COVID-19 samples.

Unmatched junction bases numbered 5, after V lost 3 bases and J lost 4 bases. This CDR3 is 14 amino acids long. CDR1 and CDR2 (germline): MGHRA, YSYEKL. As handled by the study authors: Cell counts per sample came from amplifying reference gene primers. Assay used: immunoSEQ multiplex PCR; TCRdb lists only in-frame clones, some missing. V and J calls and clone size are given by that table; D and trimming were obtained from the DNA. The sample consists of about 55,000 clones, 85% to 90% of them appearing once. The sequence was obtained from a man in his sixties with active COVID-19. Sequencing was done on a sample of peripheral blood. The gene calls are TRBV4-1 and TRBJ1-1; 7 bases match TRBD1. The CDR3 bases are TGCGCCAGCAGCCATGGACAGGCGTCCACTGAAGCTTTCTTT. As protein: CASSHGQASTEAFF.